This T cell receptor beta chain is from a study of T-cell reconstitution after alpha-beta-depleted transplantation in children. V was pared by 1 base and J by 3 bases, with 13 bases between. From germline, CDR1 is LNHNV and CDR2 YYDKDF (reference sequence). This CDR3 contains 16 residues. A TCRbeta library incorporating unique molecular identifiers was prepared. Via MiXCR, TCRdb re-called the PCR reads, giving one row per CDR3 protein. The table records about 300,000 distinct CDR3 sequences, around 10% of them present only once. The sample holds many counts of this clonotype. Its antigen is currently unknown. Study results and limitations: Expanded graft clones, several hundred of them, were reportedly the source of alpha-beta T cells about two months after transplant.

Sequenced material: PBMCs, taken before TCRalphabeta/CD19-depleted stem cell transplant. The receptor comes from a boy younger than two with acute myeloid leukemia, due to receive a stem cell transplant. The rearrangement links TRBV15 to TRBJ2-1; D could derive from TRBD1 or TRBD2 (5 bases each). The CDR3 loop reads CATSRGWDDFYNEQFF. The CDR3 nucleotides are TGTGCCACCAGCAGAGGATGGGACGACTTCTACAATGAGCAGTTCTTC.